This T cell receptor (beta chain) emerged from a study of cytomegalovirus exposure and HLA in healthy donors. Study-wide context: Among the 400 or so donors who were genotyped, over 70% fell in the genetic ancestry cluster that is associated with self-reported Caucasian donors. General study results and limits: It was approximately 170 TCR beta chains that were listed as cytomegalovirus-associated.

The PCR had 60 Vbeta and 13 Jbeta primers. Repertoires were generated with immunoSEQ multiplex PCR, while TCRdb's copy carries only in-frame clones and drops some. The table lists about 140,000 clones, 50% to 75% of them singletons, with 2.4% in the top ten. Germline CDR1 MDHEN, CDR2 SYDVKM. Between the trimmed V and J ends, which lost 6 bases and 7 bases, there was a span of 16 bases. The CDR3 is 14 amino acids. For this clone: Its cognate antigen is unknown.

The chain recombines TRBV28 with TRBJ1-5, with a tentative D call TRBD1 (5 bases). The sample was PBMCs. The origin of this receptor is a woman in her thirties or forties in good health and CMV-seronegative. The CDR3 spells CASRGRRGGQPQHF. The CDR3 DNA reads TGTGCCAGCAGAGGCCGAAGGGGTGGGCAGCCCCAGCATTTT. The entire variable domain, with the rest obtained from reference TRBV28 and TRBJ1-5, is as follows: DVKVTQSSRYLVKRTGEKVFLECVQDMDHENMFWYRQDPGLGLRLIYFSYDVKMKEKGDIPEGYSVSREKKERFSLILESASTNQTSMYLCASRGRRGGQPQHFGDGTRLSIL.